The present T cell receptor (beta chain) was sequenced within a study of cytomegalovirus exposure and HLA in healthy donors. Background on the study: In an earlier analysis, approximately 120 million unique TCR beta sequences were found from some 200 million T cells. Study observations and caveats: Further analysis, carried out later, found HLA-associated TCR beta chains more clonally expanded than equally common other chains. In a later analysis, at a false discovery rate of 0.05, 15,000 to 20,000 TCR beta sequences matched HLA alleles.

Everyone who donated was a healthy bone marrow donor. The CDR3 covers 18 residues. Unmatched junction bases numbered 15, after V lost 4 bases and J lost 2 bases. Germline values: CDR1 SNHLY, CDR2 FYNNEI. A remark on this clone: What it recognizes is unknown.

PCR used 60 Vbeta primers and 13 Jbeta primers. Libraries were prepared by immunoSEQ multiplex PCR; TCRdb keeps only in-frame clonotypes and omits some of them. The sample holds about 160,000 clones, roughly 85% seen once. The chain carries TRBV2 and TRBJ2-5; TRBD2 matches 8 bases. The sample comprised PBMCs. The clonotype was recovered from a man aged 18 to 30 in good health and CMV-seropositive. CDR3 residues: CASSARGRGVLIQETQYF. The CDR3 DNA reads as TGTGCCAGCAGTGCCCGTGGGCGGGGGGTCCTAATACAAGAGACCCAGTACTTC.